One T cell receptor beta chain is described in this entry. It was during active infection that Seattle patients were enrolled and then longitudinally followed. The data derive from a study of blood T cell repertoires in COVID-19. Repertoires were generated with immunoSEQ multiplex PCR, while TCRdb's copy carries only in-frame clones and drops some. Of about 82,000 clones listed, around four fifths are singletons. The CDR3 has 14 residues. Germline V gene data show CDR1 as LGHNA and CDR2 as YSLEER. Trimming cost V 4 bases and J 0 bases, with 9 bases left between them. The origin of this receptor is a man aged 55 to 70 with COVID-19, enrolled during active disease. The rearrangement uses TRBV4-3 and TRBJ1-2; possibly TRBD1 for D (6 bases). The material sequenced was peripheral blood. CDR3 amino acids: CASSPDRTNYGYTF. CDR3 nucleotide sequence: TGCGCCAGCAGCCCGGACAGAACTAACTATGGCTACACCTTC.